Sequencing of this T cell receptor beta chain was carried out in a study of T cells after yellow fever vaccination. This clonotype was found a few times. The antigen is undetermined. The authors made TCR cDNA by 5'RACE template switching, adding a universal primer site and UMIs. TCRdb called the 5' RACE reads again in MiXCR, with one record for every CDR3 protein. The sample consists of about 580,000 distinct CDR3 sequences, around 16% of them appearing once. Overall study findings and caveats: Re-detected after boosting: most primary clones, 95% to 98% of CD4 and around 86% of CD8. Just a small share of clonotypes turned up in the CD4 compartment as well as the CD8 compartment.

The sequencing used PBMCs, collected around 5 days after the first yellow fever vaccination. This TCR was recovered from a young man who received the YFV17D yellow fever vaccine.

The chain's CDR3 is CASRRDRPIYEQYF. The CDR3 nucleotides read TGTGCCAGCCGCCGGGACAGGCCAATCTACGAGCAGTACTTC. The chain has TRBV2 and TRBJ2-7; 8 nucleotides line up with TRBD1. Germline V gene data show CDR1 as SNHLY and CDR2 as FYNNEI. Trimming cost V 8 bases and J 3 bases; bases outside gene matches: 9. The CDR3 covers 14 residues.